This T cell receptor (beta chain) was observed in a study of blood T cell repertoires in COVID-19. Study-level background: Some COVID-19 samples were acute and others convalescent; all came from the United States, Italy and Spain. PBMCs, B-cell-depleted T cells, or T cells were the source of the cDNA or gDNA that made up the material.

The CDR3 is made up of 14 amino acids. Trimming cost V 4 bases and J 5 bases, with 14 bases left between them. Germline CDR1 GTSNPN, CDR2 SVGIG (reference sequence). In the original workflow: Quantification of nucleated cells was approximated via reference gene primer amplification. The method was immunoSEQ multiplex PCR; TCRdb's version includes in-frame clones alone and lacks a portion of them. For V, J and clone size, that table is used; D and trimming come from the DNA. The table lists roughly 65,000 clones, more than 80% of them singletons. This receptor was taken from a woman of 80 years or more with active or convalescent COVID-19. The sequenced material came from peripheral blood. The V and J genes are TRBV30 and TRBJ1-4; TRBD1 is a possible D gene (6 bases). CDR3 sequence: CAWTSGHRNEKLFF. CDR3 sequence (DNA): TGTGCCTGGACGTCGGGACACAGAAATGAAAAACTGTTTTTT.